This T cell receptor beta chain was sequenced for a study of cytomegalovirus exposure and HLA in healthy donors. Study-level information: An analysis done earlier identified 117 million unique TCR beta sequences from 190 million or so T cells.

This clone was counted only a few times. The CDR3 has 16 residues. The V gene end was trimmed by 4 bases and the J gene end by 0 bases; junction bases not matched to a gene: 6. It was with 60 Vbeta and 13 Jbeta primers that the PCR ran. TCRdb keeps only in-frame clones here, not all; method: immunoSEQ multiplex PCR. The repertoire has about 120,000 clones, 15% of them found once; the top ten carry 1.5% to 2%. Source material: PBMCs. J is TRBJ1-1 and V is TRBV5-3, with 10 bases that match TRBD1. TRBV5-3 carries the ORF label, with uncertain function. The receptor comes from a woman younger than 35 in good health and CMV-seronegative. The DNA for the CDR3 is TGTGCCAGAAGCCGTAGGACAGGGGGTTTGAACACTGAAGCTTTCTTT. This translates into CARSRRTGGLNTEAFF.